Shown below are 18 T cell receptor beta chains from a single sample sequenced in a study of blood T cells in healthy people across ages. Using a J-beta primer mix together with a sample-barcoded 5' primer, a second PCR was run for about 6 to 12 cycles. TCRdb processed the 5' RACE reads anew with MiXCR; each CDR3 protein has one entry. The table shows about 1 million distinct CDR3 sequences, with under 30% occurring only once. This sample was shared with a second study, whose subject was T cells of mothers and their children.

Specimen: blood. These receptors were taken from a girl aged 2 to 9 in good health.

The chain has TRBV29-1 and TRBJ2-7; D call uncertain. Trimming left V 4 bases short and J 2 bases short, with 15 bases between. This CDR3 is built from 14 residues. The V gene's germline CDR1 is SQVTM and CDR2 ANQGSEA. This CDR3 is CSVALRLGTYEQYF. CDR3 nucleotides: TGCAGCGTTGCGTTAAGACTGGGAACCTACGAGCAGTACTTC.

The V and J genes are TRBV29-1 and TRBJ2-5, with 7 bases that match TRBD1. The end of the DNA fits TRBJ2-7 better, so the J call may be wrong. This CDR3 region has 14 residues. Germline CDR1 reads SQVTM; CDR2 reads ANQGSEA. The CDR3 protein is CSVQESDRPYEQYF. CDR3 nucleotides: TGCAGCGTCCAGGAATCGGACAGGCCCTACGAGCAGTACTTC.

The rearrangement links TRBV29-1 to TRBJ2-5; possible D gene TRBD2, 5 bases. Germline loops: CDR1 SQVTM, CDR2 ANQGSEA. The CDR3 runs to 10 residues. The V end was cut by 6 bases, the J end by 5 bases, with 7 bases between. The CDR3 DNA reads TGCAGCGTCACGGGGGAGACCCAGTACTTC. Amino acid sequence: CSVTGETQYF.

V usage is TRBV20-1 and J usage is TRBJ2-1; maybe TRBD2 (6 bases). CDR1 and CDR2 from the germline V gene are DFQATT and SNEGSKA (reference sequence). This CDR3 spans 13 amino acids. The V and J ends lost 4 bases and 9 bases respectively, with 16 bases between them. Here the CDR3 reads CSATRDFPPEQFF. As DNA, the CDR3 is TGCAGTGCTACCCGGGACTTCCCTCCTGAGCAGTTCTTC.

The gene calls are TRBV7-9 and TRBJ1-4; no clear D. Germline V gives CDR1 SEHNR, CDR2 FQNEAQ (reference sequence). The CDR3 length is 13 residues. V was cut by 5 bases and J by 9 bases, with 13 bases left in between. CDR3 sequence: CASSPPGLKKLFF. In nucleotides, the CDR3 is TGTGCCAGCAGCCCCCCGGGGTTGAAAAAACTGTTTTTT.

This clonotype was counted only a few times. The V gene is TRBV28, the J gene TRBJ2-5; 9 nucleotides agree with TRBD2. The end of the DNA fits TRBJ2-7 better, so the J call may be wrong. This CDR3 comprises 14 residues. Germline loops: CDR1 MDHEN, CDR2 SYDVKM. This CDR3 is CASTLAGESYEQYF. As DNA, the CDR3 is TGTGCCAGCACCTTAGCGGGAGAATCCTACGAGCAGTACTTC.

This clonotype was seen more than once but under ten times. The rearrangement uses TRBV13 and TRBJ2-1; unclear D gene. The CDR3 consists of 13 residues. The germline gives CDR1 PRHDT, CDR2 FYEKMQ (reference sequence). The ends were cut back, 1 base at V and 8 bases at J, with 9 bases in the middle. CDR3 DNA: TGTGCCAGCAGCTTAGTGGCCCAGGATGAGCAGTTCTTC. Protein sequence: CASSLVAQDEQFF.

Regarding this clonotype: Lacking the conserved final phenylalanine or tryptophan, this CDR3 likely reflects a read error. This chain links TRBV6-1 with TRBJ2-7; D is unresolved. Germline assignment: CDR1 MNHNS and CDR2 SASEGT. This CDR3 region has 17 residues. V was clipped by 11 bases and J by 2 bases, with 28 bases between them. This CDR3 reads CACFGFGWRHPTYEQYL. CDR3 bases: TGTGCCTGCTTTGGCTTCGGGTGGCGGCATCCGACCTACGAGCAGTACCTC.

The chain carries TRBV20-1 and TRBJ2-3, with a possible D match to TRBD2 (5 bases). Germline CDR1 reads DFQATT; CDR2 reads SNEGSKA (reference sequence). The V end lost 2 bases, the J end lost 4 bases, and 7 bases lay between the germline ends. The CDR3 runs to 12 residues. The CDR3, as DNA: TGCAGTGCTAGAATGGGAGCAGATACGCAGTATTTT. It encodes CSARMGADTQYF.

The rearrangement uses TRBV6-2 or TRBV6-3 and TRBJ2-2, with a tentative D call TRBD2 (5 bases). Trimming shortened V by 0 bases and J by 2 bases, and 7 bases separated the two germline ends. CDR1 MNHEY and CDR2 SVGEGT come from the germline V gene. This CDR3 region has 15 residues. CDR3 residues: CASSYSGVNTGELFF. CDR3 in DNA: TGTGCCAGCAGTTACTCGGGAGTAAACACCGGGGAGCTGTTTTTT.

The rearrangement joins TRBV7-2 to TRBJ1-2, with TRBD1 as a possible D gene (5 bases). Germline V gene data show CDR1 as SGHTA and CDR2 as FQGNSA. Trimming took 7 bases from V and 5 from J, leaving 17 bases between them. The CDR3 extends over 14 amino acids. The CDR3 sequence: CASNAGGGDYGYTF. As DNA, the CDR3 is TGTGCCAGCAACGCTGGGGGGGGAGATTATGGCTACACCTTC.

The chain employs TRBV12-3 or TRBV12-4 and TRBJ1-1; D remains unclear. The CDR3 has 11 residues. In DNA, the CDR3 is TGTGCGACCGGCGACACGAATGAAGCTTTCTTT. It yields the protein CATGDTNEAFF.

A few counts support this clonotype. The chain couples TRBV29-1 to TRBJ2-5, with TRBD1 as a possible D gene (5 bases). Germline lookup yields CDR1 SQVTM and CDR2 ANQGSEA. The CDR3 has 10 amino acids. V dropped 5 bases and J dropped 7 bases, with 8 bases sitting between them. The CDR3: CSVHGATQYF. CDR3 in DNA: TGCAGCGTTCATGGGGCGACCCAGTACTTC.

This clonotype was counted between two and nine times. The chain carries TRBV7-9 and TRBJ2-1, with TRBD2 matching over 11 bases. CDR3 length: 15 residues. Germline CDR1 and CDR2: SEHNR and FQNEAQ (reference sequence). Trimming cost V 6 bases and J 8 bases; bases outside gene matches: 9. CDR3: CASRPTSGREDEQFF. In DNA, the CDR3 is TGTGCCAGCAGGCCCACTAGCGGGAGAGAAGATGAGCAGTTCTTC. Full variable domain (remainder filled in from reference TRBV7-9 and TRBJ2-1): DTGVSQNPRHKITKRGQNVTFRCDPISEHNRLYWYRQTLGQGPEFLTYFQNEAQLEKSRLLSDRFSAERPKGSFSTLEIQRTEQGDSAMYLCASRPTSGREDEQFFGPGTRLTVL.

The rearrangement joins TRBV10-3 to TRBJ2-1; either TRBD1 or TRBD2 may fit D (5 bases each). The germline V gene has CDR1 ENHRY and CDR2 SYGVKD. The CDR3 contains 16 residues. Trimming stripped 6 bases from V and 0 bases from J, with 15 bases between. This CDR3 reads CAIRTGAQGSYNEQFF. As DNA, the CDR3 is TGTGCCATCAGAACCGGGGCCCAGGGCTCCTACAATGAGCAGTTCTTC.

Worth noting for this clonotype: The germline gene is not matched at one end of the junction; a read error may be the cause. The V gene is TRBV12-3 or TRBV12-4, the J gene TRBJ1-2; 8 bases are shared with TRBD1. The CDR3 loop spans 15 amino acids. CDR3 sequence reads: CASSSAATGGQRPSF. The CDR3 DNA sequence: TGTGCCAGCAGTTCCGCCGCCACAGGGGGACAACGGCCATCCTTC.

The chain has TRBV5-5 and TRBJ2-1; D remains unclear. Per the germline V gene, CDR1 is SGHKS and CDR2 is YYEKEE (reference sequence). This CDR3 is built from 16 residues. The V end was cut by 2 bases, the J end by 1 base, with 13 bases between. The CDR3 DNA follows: TGTGCCAGCAGCTTCCCCGACCGGGCGTCCTACAATGAGCAGTTCTTC. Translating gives CASSFPDRASYNEQFF.

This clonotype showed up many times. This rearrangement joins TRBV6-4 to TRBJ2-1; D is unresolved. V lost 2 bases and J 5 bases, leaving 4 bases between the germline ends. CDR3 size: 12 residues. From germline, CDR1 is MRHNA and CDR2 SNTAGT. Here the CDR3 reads CASSDGDNEQFF. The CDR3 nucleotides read TGTGCCAGCAGTGACGGCGACAATGAGCAGTTCTTC.